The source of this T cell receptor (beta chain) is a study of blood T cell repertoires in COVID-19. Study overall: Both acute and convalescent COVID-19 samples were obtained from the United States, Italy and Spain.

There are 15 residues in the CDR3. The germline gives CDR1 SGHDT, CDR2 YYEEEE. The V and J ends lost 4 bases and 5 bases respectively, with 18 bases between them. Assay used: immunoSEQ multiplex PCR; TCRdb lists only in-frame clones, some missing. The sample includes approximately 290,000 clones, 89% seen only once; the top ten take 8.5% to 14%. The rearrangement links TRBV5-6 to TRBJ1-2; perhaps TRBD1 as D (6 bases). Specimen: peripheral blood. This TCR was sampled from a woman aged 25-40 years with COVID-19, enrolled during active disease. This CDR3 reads CASSLTPGHEYGYTF. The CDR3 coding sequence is TGTGCCAGCAGCCTGACGCCGGGACACGAGTATGGCTACACCTTC.